The source of this T cell receptor (beta chain) is a study of shared clonotypes between healthy human individuals. Per the authors' pipeline: Junction-only sequences produced by ImmunoSEQ had no quality scores, so filtering differed. Measured with immunoSEQ multiplex PCR; TCRdb has only the in-frame clones, and not every one. The V and J calls and clone size were taken over from that table, and D and trimming were inferred from the DNA. The sample has 2.3 million or so clones, approximately 93% seen once. On this clone itself: The antigen remains unidentified.

Findings of the study overall: Memory subsets generally showed smaller estimated richness than naive subsets did.

The CDR3 spans 14 residues. Germline loops: CDR1 MDHEN, CDR2 SYDVKM. With V trimmed by 3 bases and J by 5 bases, 4 bases remained unmatched. V and J are TRBV28 and TRBJ2-3, with 8 nucleotides matching TRBD2. The material sequenced was naive CD4+ T cells from PBMCs. Subset in this sample: CD45RA+ positively selected. This receptor was obtained from a man younger than 35 in good health. Some clones in this sample may be carry-over from other donors' samples. CDR3 sequence (DNA): TGTGCCAGCAGTTTGGGTAGCGGGGTAGATACGCAGTATTTT. This sequence encodes CASSLGSGVDTQYF.